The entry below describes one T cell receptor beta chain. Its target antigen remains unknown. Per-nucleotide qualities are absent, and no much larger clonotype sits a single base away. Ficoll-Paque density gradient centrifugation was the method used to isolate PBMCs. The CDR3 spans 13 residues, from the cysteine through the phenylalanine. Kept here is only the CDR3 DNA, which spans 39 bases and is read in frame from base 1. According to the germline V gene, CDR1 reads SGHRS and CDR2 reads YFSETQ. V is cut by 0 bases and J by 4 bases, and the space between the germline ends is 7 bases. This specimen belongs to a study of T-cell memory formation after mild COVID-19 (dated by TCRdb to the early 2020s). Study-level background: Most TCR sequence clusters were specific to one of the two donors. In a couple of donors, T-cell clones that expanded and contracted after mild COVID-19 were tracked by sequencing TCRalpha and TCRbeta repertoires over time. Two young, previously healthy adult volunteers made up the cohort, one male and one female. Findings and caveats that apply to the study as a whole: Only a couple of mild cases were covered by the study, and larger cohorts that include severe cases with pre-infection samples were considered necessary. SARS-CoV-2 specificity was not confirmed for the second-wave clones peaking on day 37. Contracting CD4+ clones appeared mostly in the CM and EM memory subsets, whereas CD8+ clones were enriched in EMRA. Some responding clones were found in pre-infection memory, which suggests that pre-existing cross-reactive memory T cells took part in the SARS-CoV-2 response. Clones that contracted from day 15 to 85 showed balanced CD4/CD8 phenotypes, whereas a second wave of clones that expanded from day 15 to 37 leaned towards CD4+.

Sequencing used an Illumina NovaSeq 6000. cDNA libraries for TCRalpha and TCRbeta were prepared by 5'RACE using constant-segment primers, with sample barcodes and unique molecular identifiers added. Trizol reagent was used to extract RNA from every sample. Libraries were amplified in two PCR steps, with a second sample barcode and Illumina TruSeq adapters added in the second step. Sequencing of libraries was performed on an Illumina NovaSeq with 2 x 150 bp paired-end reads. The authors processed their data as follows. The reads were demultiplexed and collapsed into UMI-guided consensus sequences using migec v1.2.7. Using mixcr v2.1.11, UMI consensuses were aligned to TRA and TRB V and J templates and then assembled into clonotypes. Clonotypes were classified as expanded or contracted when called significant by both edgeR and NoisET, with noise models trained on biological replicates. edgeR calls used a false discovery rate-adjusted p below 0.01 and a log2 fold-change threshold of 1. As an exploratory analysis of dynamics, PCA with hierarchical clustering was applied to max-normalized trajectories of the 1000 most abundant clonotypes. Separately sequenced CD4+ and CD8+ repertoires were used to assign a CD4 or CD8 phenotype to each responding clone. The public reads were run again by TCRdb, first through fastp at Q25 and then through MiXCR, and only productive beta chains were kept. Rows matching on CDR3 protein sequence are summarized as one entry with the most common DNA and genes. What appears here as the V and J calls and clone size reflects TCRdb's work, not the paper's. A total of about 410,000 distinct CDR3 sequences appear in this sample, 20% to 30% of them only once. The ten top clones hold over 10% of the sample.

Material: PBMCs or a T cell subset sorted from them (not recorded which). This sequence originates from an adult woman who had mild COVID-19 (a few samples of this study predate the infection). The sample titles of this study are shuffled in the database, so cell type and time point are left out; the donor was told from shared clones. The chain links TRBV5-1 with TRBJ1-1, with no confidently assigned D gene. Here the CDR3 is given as CASSLGAGTEAFF. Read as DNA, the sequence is TGCGCCAGCAGCTTGGGGGCCGGCACTGAAGCTTTCTTT.